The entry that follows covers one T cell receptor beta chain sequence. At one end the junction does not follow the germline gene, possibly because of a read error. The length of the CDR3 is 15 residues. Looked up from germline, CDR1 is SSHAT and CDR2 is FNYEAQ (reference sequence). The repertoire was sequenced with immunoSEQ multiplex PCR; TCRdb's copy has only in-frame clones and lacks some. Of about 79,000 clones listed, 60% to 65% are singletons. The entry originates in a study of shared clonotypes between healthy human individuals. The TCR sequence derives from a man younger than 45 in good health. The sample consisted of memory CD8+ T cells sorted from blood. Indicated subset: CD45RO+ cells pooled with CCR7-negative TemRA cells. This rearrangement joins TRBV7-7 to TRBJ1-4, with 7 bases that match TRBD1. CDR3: CASSPGTAGNEKLFF. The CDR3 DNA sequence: TGTGCTAGCAGCCCCGGGACAGCGGGAAATGAAAAACTGTTTTTT.